This T cell receptor beta chain came from a study of shared clonotypes between healthy human individuals. The assay was immunoSEQ multiplex PCR, and TCRdb's table has in-frame clones only and misses some. The data hold 2,500,000 or so clones, with approximately 92% observed a single time. Study conclusions and caveats: Large depth notwithstanding, sorted-subset sequencing proved incomplete by rarefaction.

The V segment lost 1 base and the J segment 5 bases; nucleotides outside the gene matches: 7. The CDR3 has 15 amino acids. Germline V gives CDR1 SGHTA, CDR2 FQGNSA. Regarding this clone: Its antigen is currently unknown.

The TCR sequence derives from a man aged 18 to 29 in good health. The chain has TRBV7-2 and TRBJ2-7; 8 nucleotides agree with TRBD2. The sequenced material came from naive CD4+ T cells sorted from blood. Subset described: CD45RA+ positively selected. DNA of the CDR3: TGTGCCAGCAGCTTAGTCGGGACTAGTCTCGACGAGCAGTACTTC. The encoded protein is CASSLVGTSLDEQYF.